Here is one T cell receptor beta chain with its context. Its antigen is not yet known. Base qualities are not provided; no much larger clone lies one nucleotide away. The cohort comprised 670 or so healthy bone marrow donors. At the time of sampling, every cohort member was nominally healthy, though immune exposures that went unrecorded were likely present. The donor was CMV seropositive and was included in the group of about 290 seropositive cohort members. A peripheral blood sample was collected from each donor, and TCR beta sequencing was performed on peripheral blood mononuclear cells. The Qiagen DNeasy Blood Extraction Kit was used to extract genomic DNA from the blood cell samples. Library prep was done by the immunoSEQ multiplex PCR assay. For the multiplex PCR, a mixture combining 60 forward primers for TCR Vbeta segments and 13 reverse primers for TCR Jbeta segments was used. A multiplex PCR assay on genomic DNA amplified the CDR3 region of rearranged TCR beta genes. Amplified TCR beta libraries were sequenced as 87-base-pair reads on the Illumina HiSeq System. In the paper's pipeline: In a later analysis, tens of millions of unique TCR beta chains were counted across the 500 to 850 repertoires, and around 10 million of these chains were shared by at least two donors. A nearest-neighbor algorithm error-corrected the raw reads and collapsed the reads into unique sequences, merging closely related sequences to remove PCR and sequencing errors. CDR3 sequences were aligned to IMGT reference sequences to assign V, D and J gene segments. For a sequence to be retained, a match of at least six nucleotides was required to both a V gene segment and a J gene segment. Rearrangements were classified as productive when the CDR3 lacked stop codons and remained in frame with V and J, and all other rearrangements were classified as non-productive. CDR3 was defined according to IMGT convention as the region running from the second conserved V-encoded cysteine to the conserved J-encoded phenylalanine. The earlier analysis of about 610 of the donors excluded sequences that lacked an unambiguous match to a single V gene segment. In an earlier analysis of several hundred of the donors, a V segment was called functional when productive rearrangements were above 56.7%, and segregating when the standard deviation between donors exceeded 5%. A statistical classification framework was developed to diagnose cytomegalovirus status using the catalog of TCR beta chain sequences. A later analysis assigned V and J genes by comparing TCR nucleotide sequences with IMGT/GENE-DB human TR gene sequences. In a later analysis, CDR3 sequences and most-parsimonious VDJ recombination scenarios were assigned using the TCRdist pipeline. A later analysis defined each TCR beta chain by its CDR3 amino acid sequence plus V-gene family, and excluded reads lacking a unique V-gene family. In a later analysis, a few hundred highly shared, low-generation-probability nucleotide sequences were removed to address suspected cross-contamination and a sequencing artifact. In a later analysis, a clonal expansion index was calculated for each public chain from normalized within-repertoire ranks of inferred template counts. In a later analysis, generation probabilities were computed using a VDJ recombination model fitted to out-of-frame rearrangements, and the results were checked against IGoR. In a later analysis, hypergeometric tests were used to score TCR-TCR, TCR-HLA and TCR-CMV co-occurrence, with a repertoire-size bias correction applied to TCR pairs. False discovery rates were estimated in a later analysis by permuting HLA or CMV assignments 20 times. In a later analysis, co-occurring TCRs were grouped with DBSCAN, and TCRdist sequence similarity was added when clustering was performed within HLA-allele-positive subsets. Co-occurrence clustering excluded repertoires with fewer than 30,000 or more than 120,000 public chains, plus five with anomalous nucleotide sharing. TCRdb holds this immuneACCESS table with in-frame rearrangements only. Some clones are missing; in checked studies, unresolved V genes explain under half, and the rest has no known cause. V, J and clone size were drawn from that table, and D and trimming were deduced from the DNA. In all, the sample holds roughly 100,000 clones, and around 80% of those were seen once. The ten biggest clones cover about 5% of the sample.

The data stem from a study of cytomegalovirus exposure and HLA in healthy donors (dated by TCRdb to about 2017). Background for the entire study: An earlier analysis of 587 of the donors reported roughly 270 Gb of sequence data and 117 million unique TCR beta sequences from about 179 million T cells. Besides the first cohort of roughly 640 subjects, a separate validation cohort made up of 120 or so different subjects was used. In the later analysis, no new phenotypic data were used to find candidate immune exposures; instead, reliance was placed on TCR beta sequences and their occurrence across donors. To study patterns of TCR occurrence, a later analysis re-analyzed previously published TCR beta repertoires from several hundred donors and added high-resolution HLA genotyping. About 300 gigabases of sequencing data and approximately 85 million unique TCR sequences were included in an early release covering roughly 600 HLA-typed donors. HLA typing included class I and class II loci at four-digit resolution. A later genetic analysis took genome-wide SNP genotypes for about three fifths of the 666 donors and used that subset as a discovery cohort. The number of donors typed differed by locus, with 629-630 for A, B, C, DRB1 and DQB1, 522 for DQA1, under 610 for DPA1, and approximately 470 for DPB1. Among 398 genotyped donors of the cohort, an average of around 240,000 unique TCR beta nucleotide sequences were sequenced per donor, about a sixth of them non-productive. Donor age, sex, ethnicity and CMV serostatus were collected together with the repertoire data. To predict cytomegalovirus infection status, the study combined high-throughput TCR immunosequencing, statistical association of individual TCRs with disease status, and machine learning. Roughly 5 DR-DQ haplotypes were handled as single units for association and clustering, since linkage in the cohort was strong. An earlier analysis of roughly 600 of the donors used high-throughput TCR beta sequencing to judge whether each TCR beta V gene segment behaved as functional or pseudogenic. Every repertoire in the discovery cohort had been generated on one and the same sequencing platform. Of the 300 to 450 genotyped donors, around 81% fell in the genetic ancestry cluster associated with self-reported Caucasian donors. The study profiled the T cell repertoires of under 850 subjects by immunosequencing and related them to cytomegalovirus serostatus. The study was designed to test whether signatures of past pathogen exposure could be identified by cataloging public T cell receptors. Results and caveats for the whole study, not just this receptor: According to the authors, the approach could potentially be generalized to other disease states and immunological phenotypes. Some 15 rarely observed V segments, including chromosome 9 orphons, were excluded from the earlier analysis of a few hundred of the donors because counts were too low. V-gene and J-gene trimming of TCR beta chains was associated with a missense DCLRE1C variant in a later genetic analysis, and the association was replicated in an independent cohort. Most TCR sequences were seen in very few donors, while some public TCRs were found in many individuals. In a later analysis, most CMV-associated TCR beta chains were found to appear HLA-restricted, with HLA associations seemingly driven largely by CMV exposure. Cytomegalovirus status was reported to be diagnosed by the classifier with high specificity and sensitivity in both the original and validation cohorts. Correlated functional status among segregating V segments might reflect linkage disequilibrium, but an unknown experimental factor could not be ruled out. Several of the top co-occurrence clusters appeared to be linked to parvovirus B19, influenza, CMV and Epstein-Barr virus, according to a later analysis. A further reported finding was that TCR beta sequences accurately predicted the HLA-A and HLA-B alleles for most subjects in the first cohort. In vitro tests confirmed that a few of the cytomegalovirus-associated TCR beta chains recognize cytomegalovirus antigens. Because HLA typing was missing for some donors at each locus, association tests included only the typed subset. When HLA alleles, especially DR and DQ, strongly co-occurred, TCR associations were difficult to assign to individual alleles. In a later analysis, the rate of TCR association differed among HLA loci, with DRB1 alleles having the most associated TCRs and HLA-C alleles having the fewest. Broadly in line with IMGT annotations, most TCR beta V segments showed up in productive rearrangements about 90% or about 30% of the time in an earlier analysis of several hundred of the donors. A total of 150 to 200 TCR beta chains were listed by the study as associated with cytomegalovirus. In a later analysis, HLA-associated TCR beta chains were found to be more clonally expanded and to have lower generation probabilities than equally common non-associated chains. In a later genetic analysis, fewer N-insertions in productive TCRs were reported among donors in an Asian-associated ancestry cluster than the roughly 640-donor mean. This cohort had only TCR beta chains sequenced, and the lack of alpha or paired-chain data limited which features could be detected. For the cohort, immune exposure information was limited to CMV serostatus. Some IMGT-functional V segments, including TRBV6-2 and TRBV6-3, could not be distinguished by the 87-base-pair reads and were therefore excluded. Roughly uniform sequencing depth across donors was assumed in presence/absence analyses, although this assumption may not hold. Specific HLA alleles were associated with 15,000 to 20,000 TCR beta sequences at a false discovery rate of 0.05 in a later analysis. A cluster of highly shared sequence variants was judged likely to be a technical artifact of the sequencing pipeline.

V is cut back by 4 bases and J by 5 bases, with 15 bases in the junction unmatched. The CDR3 covers 17 residues, taking in both the cysteine and the phenylalanine. The CDR3 DNA has 51 bases and is translated from base 1. The germline V gene (reference sequence) yields SEHNR for CDR1 and FQNEAQ for CDR2. Sequencing input: PBMCs. Rearrangement joined TRBV7-9 to TRBJ2-3; a stretch of 7 junction bases matches TRBD2. The receptor was derived from a young woman in good health and CMV-seropositive. The bases read TGTGCCAGCAGCTCTACCTTGGGTGGGGGGGATAAAGATACGCAGTATTTT. It specifies CASSSTLGGGDKDTQYF.